The rows below give T cell receptor beta chains drawn from one sample of a study of CD8+ T cells in alopecia areata. This table comes from immunoSEQ multiplex PCR, and its TCRdb copy is limited to in-frame clones, with some not included. The sample contains hundreds of thousands of clones, 66% of which appear only once. The material sequenced was CD4+ T cells sorted from blood, taken at approximately week 42, from a patient treated with tofacitinib. These receptors originate from a human donor with alopecia areata. Each CDR3 is given with its conserved first and last residue. Each record gives: D gene, clone size, CDR3 length, V gene, J gene, CDR3 protein, CDR3 DNA. The D gene is left open where the match is weak. The size field is filled for only some rows; it gives once, few, many or a size class.

D gene: .; clone size: .; CDR3 length: 17; V gene: TRBV4-1; J gene: TRBJ2-1; CDR3 protein: CASSQSPLEGVYNEQFF; CDR3 DNA: TGCGCCAGCAGCCAGTCGCCTTTGGAGGGGGTCTACAATGAGCAGTTCTTC
D gene: .; clone size: .; CDR3 length: 16; V gene: TRBV13; J gene: TRBJ2-5; CDR3 protein: CASSLKVEGYQETQYF; CDR3 DNA: TGTGCCAGCAGCTTAAAGGTCGAGGGGTACCAAGAGACCCAGTACTTC
D gene: TRBD2; clone size: .; CDR3 length: 15; V gene: TRBV4-3; J gene: TRBJ2-2; CDR3 protein: CASSQEGLVTGELFF; CDR3 DNA: TGCGCCAGCAGCCAAGAGGGACTAGTCACCGGGGAGCTGTTTTTT
D gene: .; clone size: .; CDR3 length: 14; V gene: TRBV30; J gene: TRBJ1-1; CDR3 protein: CAWSWGQGNTEAFF; CDR3 DNA: TGTGCCTGGAGTTGGGGGCAGGGGAACACTGAAGCTTTCTTT
D gene: TRBD1; clone size: .; CDR3 length: 16; V gene: TRBV27; J gene: TRBJ1-6; CDR3 protein: CASRKPPGTDHSPLHF; CDR3 DNA: TGTGCCAGCAGAAAACCACCCGGGACAGACCATTCACCCCTCCACTTT
D gene: .; clone size: once; CDR3 length: 14; V gene: TRBV30; J gene: TRBJ2-7; CDR3 protein: CAWSRGRSRHEQYF; CDR3 DNA: TGTGCCTGGAGTCGGGGCAGGAGCCGCCACGAGCAGTACTTC
D gene: TRBD2; clone size: few; CDR3 length: 16; V gene: TRBV18; J gene: TRBJ2-7; CDR3 protein: CASSPPGGGLTYEQYF; CDR3 DNA: TGTGCCAGCTCACCACCGGGCGGGGGGCTTACCTACGAGCAGTACTTC
D gene: .; clone size: .; CDR3 length: 14; V gene: TRBV11-2; J gene: TRBJ1-2; CDR3 protein: CASSFSTGTYGYTF; CDR3 DNA: TGTGCCAGCAGCTTTAGCACAGGGACATATGGCTACACCTTC
D gene: TRBD1; clone size: .; CDR3 length: 14; V gene: TRBV25-1; J gene: TRBJ1-1; CDR3 protein: CASSGLLGTVEAFF; CDR3 DNA: TGTGCCAGCAGTGGACTACTCGGGACAGTTGAAGCTTTCTTT
D gene: TRBD2; clone size: .; CDR3 length: 14; V gene: TRBV30; J gene: TRBJ2-7; CDR3 protein: CAWRPPQRGYEQYF; CDR3 DNA: TGTGCCTGGAGGCCCCCCCAGCGGGGATACGAGCAGTACTTC
D gene: .; clone size: once; CDR3 length: 13; V gene: TRBV4-3; J gene: TRBJ2-7; CDR3 protein: CASSHTKSYEQYF; CDR3 DNA: TGCGCCAGCAGCCACACCAAGTCCTACGAGCAGTACTTC
D gene: .; clone size: .; CDR3 length: 15; V gene: TRBV28; J gene: TRBJ2-3; CDR3 protein: CASKPPGTHTDTQYF; CDR3 DNA: TGTGCCAGCAAACCTCCCGGGACACACACAGATACGCAGTATTTT
D gene: TRBD1; clone size: .; CDR3 length: 15; V gene: TRBV7-2; J gene: TRBJ2-2; CDR3 protein: CASSLDRGKSGELFF; CDR3 DNA: TGTGCCAGCAGCCTAGACAGGGGAAAAAGCGGGGAGCTGTTTTTT
D gene: .; clone size: .; CDR3 length: 13; V gene: TRBV10-3; J gene: TRBJ1-1; CDR3 protein: CAISEAPNTEAFF; CDR3 DNA: TGTGCCATCAGTGAAGCCCCGAACACTGAAGCTTTCTTT
D gene: TRBD1; clone size: .; CDR3 length: 15; V gene: TRBV29-1; J gene: TRBJ1-2; CDR3 protein: CSVEGREGALDGYTF; CDR3 DNA: TGCAGCGTTGAGGGTCGGGAGGGGGCGTTAGATGGCTACACCTTC
D gene: TRBD1; clone size: few; CDR3 length: 14; V gene: TRBV29-1; J gene: TRBJ2-2; CDR3 protein: CSARTGGRTGELFF; CDR3 DNA: TGCAGCGCCCGGACAGGGGGCCGGACCGGGGAGCTGTTTTTT
D gene: .; clone size: once; CDR3 length: 17; V gene: TRBV9; J gene: TRBJ2-3; CDR3 protein: CASSSKLAAWNTDTQYF; CDR3 DNA: TGTGCCAGCAGCTCCAAGTTGGCCGCTTGGAACACAGATACGCAGTATTTT
D gene: .; clone size: .; CDR3 length: 12; V gene: TRBV6-5; J gene: TRBJ1-5; CDR3 protein: CASSWVGGPQHF; CDR3 DNA: TGTGCCAGCAGTTGGGTAGGTGGGCCCCAGCATTTT
D gene: TRBD1; clone size: few; CDR3 length: 17; V gene: TRBV9; J gene: TRBJ2-2; CDR3 protein: CASSVATVGQGTGELFF; CDR3 DNA: TGTGCCAGCAGCGTAGCTACGGTGGGACAGGGCACCGGGGAGCTGTTTTTT
D gene: TRBD1; clone size: once; CDR3 length: 14; V gene: TRBV5-4; J gene: TRBJ2-7; CDR3 protein: CASSPGQGAGEQYF; CDR3 DNA: TGTGCCAGCAGCCCGGGACAGGGGGCTGGCGAGCAGTACTTC
D gene: .; clone size: .; CDR3 length: 15; V gene: TRBV6-5; J gene: TRBJ2-3; CDR3 protein: CASSYGVTGTDTQYF; CDR3 DNA: TGTGCCAGCAGTTACGGGGTGACAGGAACAGATACGCAGTATTTT
D gene: .; clone size: .; CDR3 length: 13; V gene: TRBV5-6; J gene: TRBJ1-5; CDR3 protein: CASSFAGGKPQHF; CDR3 DNA: TGTGCCAGCAGCTTCGCCGGGGGTAAGCCCCAGCATTTT
D gene: TRBD1; clone size: .; CDR3 length: 12; V gene: TRBV19; J gene: TRBJ1-1; CDR3 protein: CASRDRGLVAFF; CDR3 DNA: TGTGCCAGCCGGGACAGGGGGTTGGTGGCTTTCTTT
D gene: TRBD1; clone size: once; CDR3 length: 18; V gene: TRBV5-1; J gene: TRBJ2-5; CDR3 protein: CASSIGTGGATGQETQYF; CDR3 DNA: TGCGCCAGCAGCATCGGGACAGGGGGCGCGACGGGGCAAGAGACCCAGTACTTC
D gene: .; clone size: .; CDR3 length: 16; V gene: TRBV2; J gene: TRBJ1-6; CDR3 protein: CASSDTRRTVGSPLHF; CDR3 DNA: TGTGCCAGCAGTGATACTAGGCGGACAGTGGGTTCACCCCTCCACTTT
D gene: .; clone size: .; CDR3 length: 11; V gene: TRBV20-1; J gene: TRBJ1-1; CDR3 protein: CSARGRTEAFF; CDR3 DNA: TGCAGTGCTAGGGGCAGAACTGAAGCTTTCTTT
D gene: .; clone size: .; CDR3 length: 13; V gene: TRBV29-1; J gene: TRBJ1-1; CDR3 protein: CSVDGQRNTEAFF; CDR3 DNA: TGCAGCGTTGACGGACAGCGGAACACTGAAGCTTTCTTT
D gene: TRBD2; clone size: .; CDR3 length: 14; V gene: TRBV30; J gene: TRBJ2-1; CDR3 protein: CAWSLSGAGNEQFF; CDR3 DNA: TGTGCCTGGAGCCTTAGCGGGGCGGGGAATGAGCAGTTCTTC
D gene: TRBD2; clone size: .; CDR3 length: 14; V gene: TRBV7-3; J gene: TRBJ2-1; CDR3 protein: CASSPSGGATEQFF; CDR3 DNA: TGTGCCAGCAGCCCTAGCGGGGGGGCGACTGAGCAGTTCTTC
D gene: .; clone size: once; CDR3 length: 13; V gene: TRBV19; J gene: TRBJ2-5; CDR3 protein: CASGSQGRETQYF; CDR3 DNA: TGTGCCAGTGGATCCCAGGGGCGAGAGACCCAGTACTTC
D gene: .; clone size: .; CDR3 length: 14; V gene: TRBV6-1; J gene: TRBJ2-3; CDR3 protein: CASSEVPRADTQYF; CDR3 DNA: TGTGCCAGCAGTGAAGTCCCACGTGCAGATACGCAGTATTTT
D gene: TRBD1; clone size: .; CDR3 length: 15; V gene: TRBV4-3; J gene: TRBJ2-7; CDR3 protein: CASSQGTGASYEQYF; CDR3 DNA: TGCGCCAGCAGCCAAGGGACAGGTGCCTCCTACGAGCAGTACTTC
D gene: TRBD1; clone size: few; CDR3 length: 17; V gene: TRBV7-8; J gene: TRBJ2-7; CDR3 protein: CASSGGGVTGSLHEQYF; CDR3 DNA: TGTGCCAGCAGCGGAGGAGGTGTGACAGGGTCTCTTCACGAGCAGTACTTC
D gene: .; clone size: few; CDR3 length: 15; V gene: TRBV28; J gene: TRBJ1-6; CDR3 protein: CASTQMGGFRSPLHF; CDR3 DNA: TGTGCCAGCACCCAAATGGGGGGATTCAGGTCACCCCTCCACTTT
D gene: .; clone size: few; CDR3 length: 15; V gene: TRBV5-6; J gene: TRBJ1-1; CDR3 protein: CASSLARKGYTEAFF; CDR3 DNA: TGTGCCAGCAGCTTGGCTCGTAAAGGGTACACTGAAGCTTTCTTT
D gene: .; clone size: .; CDR3 length: 14; V gene: TRBV25-1; J gene: TRBJ2-5; CDR3 protein: CASSPRASSLPQYF; CDR3 DNA: TGTGCCAGCAGCCCTCGTGCCTCATCCTTGCCCCAGTACTTC
D gene: TRBD1; clone size: .; CDR3 length: 19; V gene: TRBV4-3; J gene: TRBJ1-2; CDR3 protein: CASSQDVGQGPNGDYGYTF; CDR3 DNA: TGCGCCAGCAGCCAAGATGTTGGACAGGGACCCAACGGGGACTATGGCTACACCTTC
D gene: .; clone size: few; CDR3 length: 11; V gene: TRBV29-1; J gene: TRBJ2-3; CDR3 protein: CSVGVPDTQYF; CDR3 DNA: TGCAGCGTGGGTGTACCAGATACGCAGTATTTT
D gene: TRBD2; clone size: few; CDR3 length: 16; V gene: TRBV25-1; J gene: TRBJ2-5; CDR3 protein: CASSEWGLAGMETQYF; CDR3 DNA: TGTGCCAGCAGTGAATGGGGACTAGCGGGGATGGAGACCCAGTACTTC
D gene: .; clone size: .; CDR3 length: 15; V gene: TRBV27; J gene: TRBJ1-6; CDR3 protein: CASSLSTRSGSPLHF; CDR3 DNA: TGTGCCAGCAGTTTATCAACCCGAAGTGGTTCACCCCTCCACTTT
D gene: .; clone size: once; CDR3 length: 13; V gene: TRBV6-5; J gene: TRBJ2-7; CDR3 protein: CASRRGTVGEQYF; CDR3 DNA: TGTGCCAGCAGACGCGGGACCGTAGGGGAGCAGTACTTC
D gene: TRBD2; clone size: few; CDR3 length: 16; V gene: TRBV5-1; J gene: TRBJ2-3; CDR3 protein: CASSRSSGLATDTQYF; CDR3 DNA: TGCGCCAGCAGCCGTTCTTCGGGACTAGCGACAGATACGCAGTATTTT
D gene: .; clone size: .; CDR3 length: 13; V gene: TRBV5-1; J gene: TRBJ2-4; CDR3 protein: CASSREGENIQYF; CDR3 DNA: TGCGCCAGCAGCCGGGAAGGAGAAAACATTCAGTACTTC
D gene: .; clone size: .; CDR3 length: 17; V gene: TRBV15; J gene: TRBJ1-2; CDR3 protein: CATSRASPTVQFYGYTF; CDR3 DNA: TGTGCCACCAGCAGAGCTTCCCCAACAGTCCAGTTCTATGGCTACACCTTC
D gene: TRBD1; clone size: .; CDR3 length: 15; V gene: TRBV29-1; J gene: TRBJ1-1; CDR3 protein: CSATPLGTGSGEAFF; CDR3 DNA: TGCAGCGCTACCCCACTCGGGACAGGGTCGGGGGAAGCTTTCTTT
D gene: TRBD1; clone size: few; CDR3 length: 16; V gene: TRBV29-1; J gene: TRBJ2-7; CDR3 protein: CSALRRAGTGPYEQYF; CDR3 DNA: TGCAGCGCCCTAAGGCGAGCCGGGACAGGGCCCTACGAGCAGTACTTC
D gene: .; clone size: few; CDR3 length: 12; V gene: TRBV6-6; J gene: TRBJ2-2; CDR3 protein: CASQRDTGELFF; CDR3 DNA: TGTGCCAGCCAAAGAGACACCGGGGAGCTGTTTTTT
D gene: .; clone size: .; CDR3 length: 16; V gene: TRBV25-1; J gene: TRBJ2-1; CDR3 protein: CASSEPPVDSANEQFF; CDR3 DNA: TGTGCCAGCAGTGAACCCCCCGTAGATTCGGCTAATGAGCAGTTCTTC
D gene: .; clone size: .; CDR3 length: 13; V gene: TRBV6-5; J gene: TRBJ1-4; CDR3 protein: CASSSDRKGKLFF; CDR3 DNA: TGTGCCAGCAGTTCCGACAGAAAAGGAAAACTGTTTTTT
D gene: .; clone size: .; CDR3 length: 13; V gene: TRBV14; J gene: TRBJ1-6; CDR3 protein: CASSQADSSPLHF; CDR3 DNA: TGTGCCAGCAGCCAAGCTGACAGTTCACCCCTCCACTTT
D gene: TRBD1; clone size: .; CDR3 length: 12; V gene: TRBV29-1; J gene: TRBJ1-5; CDR3 protein: CSIGQGQGPQHF; CDR3 DNA: TGCAGCATTGGACAGGGCCAGGGGCCCCAGCATTTT
D gene: TRBD2; clone size: once; CDR3 length: 15; V gene: TRBV29-1; J gene: TRBJ2-1; CDR3 protein: CSVGEGSGGGGEQFF; CDR3 DNA: TGCAGCGTCGGCGAGGGGAGCGGGGGGGGAGGTGAGCAGTTCTTC
D gene: .; clone size: .; CDR3 length: 15; V gene: TRBV25-1; J gene: TRBJ1-2; CDR3 protein: CASSGLGVGVNGYTF; CDR3 DNA: TGTGCCAGCAGTGGTTTGGGGGTTGGTGTCAATGGCTACACCTTC
D gene: .; clone size: .; CDR3 length: 14; V gene: TRBV30; J gene: TRBJ2-6; CDR3 protein: CAWSVPEGANVLTF; CDR3 DNA: TGTGCCTGGAGTGTACCGGAGGGGGCCAACGTCCTGACTTTC